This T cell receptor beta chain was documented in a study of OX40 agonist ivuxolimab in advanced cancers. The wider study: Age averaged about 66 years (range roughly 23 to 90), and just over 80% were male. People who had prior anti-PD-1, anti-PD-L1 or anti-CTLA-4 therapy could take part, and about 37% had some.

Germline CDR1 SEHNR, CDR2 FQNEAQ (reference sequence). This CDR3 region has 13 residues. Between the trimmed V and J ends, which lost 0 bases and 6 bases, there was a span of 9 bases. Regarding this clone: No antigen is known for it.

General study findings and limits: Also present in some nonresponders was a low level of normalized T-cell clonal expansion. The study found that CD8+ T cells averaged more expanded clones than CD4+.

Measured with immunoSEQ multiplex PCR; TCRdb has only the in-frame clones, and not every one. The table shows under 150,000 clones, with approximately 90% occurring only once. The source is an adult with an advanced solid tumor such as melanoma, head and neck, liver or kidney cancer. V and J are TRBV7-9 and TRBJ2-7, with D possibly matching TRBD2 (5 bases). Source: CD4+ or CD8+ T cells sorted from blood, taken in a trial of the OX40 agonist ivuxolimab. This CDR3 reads CASSLARLAEQYF. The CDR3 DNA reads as TGTGCCAGCAGCTTAGCCAGGCTAGCCGAGCAGTACTTC.